Following are 32 T cell receptor beta chains from one sample sequenced in a study of response to subunit inactivated influenza vaccine. TCRdb passed the RT-PCR reads through MiXCR, listing each CDR3 protein once. The data show some 640,000 distinct CDR3 sequences, roughly 14% seen once. Specimen: PBMCs from blood, collected approximately 15 days before vaccination. These receptors were collected from a man aged 50-60 years who received an inactivated influenza vaccine.

This clonotype was seen at least ten times. V usage is TRBV5-1 and J usage is TRBJ1-1, with 7 nucleotides matching TRBD1. After removal of 0 bases from V and 2 bases from J, the junction contained 4 bases not matched to a gene. Germline V CDR1 and CDR2: SGHRS, YFSETQ. The CDR3 extends over 15 amino acids. DNA for the CDR3: TGCGCCAGCAGCTTGGGGACAGGTTTAAACACTGAAGCTTTCTTT. Translated: CASSLGTGLNTEAFF.

This clonotype was observed at least ten times. This chain's CDR3 is CASSLSSNTEAFF. In nucleotides, the CDR3 is TGTGCCAGCAGTTTATCATCGAACACTGAAGCTTTCTTT. The rearrangement uses TRBV28 and TRBJ1-1; D ambiguous. The CDR3 contains 13 residues. Germline-derived CDR1 and CDR2 are MDHEN and SYDVKM. V was shortened by 1 base and J by 1 base, with 4 bases between the two germline ends.

This clonotype has ten or more counts. The genes are TRBV15 and TRBJ2-1; the D gene could be TRBD1 or TRBD2 (6 bases each). The germline CDR1 and CDR2 sequences are LNHNV and YYDKDF (reference sequence). The CDR3 loop spans 15 amino acids. V lost 5 bases, J lost 4 bases, and 15 bases lay in between. The CDR3 protein is CATSEGGVAYNEQFF. The CDR3 region has the DNA TGTGCCACCAGCGAGGGGGGAGTCGCTTACAATGAGCAGTTCTTC. Filled out from reference TRBV15 and TRBJ2-1, the complete variable domain reads DAMVIQNPRYQVTQFGKPVTLSCSQTLNHNVMYWYQQKSSQAPKLLFHYYDKDFNNEADTPDNFQSRRPNTSFCFLDIRSPGLGDTAMYLCATSEGGVAYNEQFFGPGTRLTVL.

The chain recombines TRBV12-3 or TRBV12-4 with TRBJ2-5, with TRBD1 as a possible D gene (6 bases). This CDR3 comprises 17 residues. The ends were cut back, 5 bases at V and 3 bases at J, with 22 bases in the middle. The CDR3 DNA sequence: TGTGCCAGCAGTCCCGGATGGGGACAAACCACCAAAGAGACCCAGTACTTC. Translated: CASSPGWGQTTKETQYF.

This clonotype was seen a handful of times. The V and J genes are TRBV27 and TRBJ2-7; no reliable D call. V lost 6 bases, J lost 2 bases, and 11 bases lay in between. CDR1 is MNHEY and CDR2 is SMNVEV in the germline V gene (reference sequence). The CDR3 totals 13 residues. In DNA form, the CDR3 reads TGTGCCAGCAGGACGGCGGCCCCCTACGAGCAGTACTTC. Its protein is CASRTAAPYEQYF.

This clonotype has a handful of counts. This chain links TRBV27 with TRBJ2-7, with D perhaps matching TRBD1 (6 bases). The CDR3 is made up of 14 amino acids. V shed 3 bases and J shed 3 bases, with 12 bases lying between them. Looked up from germline, CDR1 is MNHEY and CDR2 is SMNVEV (reference sequence). This CDR3 reads CASSFRRDNYEQYF. Here the CDR3 DNA reads TGTGCCAGCAGTTTCAGACGGGACAACTACGAGCAGTACTTC.

Written as DNA, the CDR3 is TGTGCCACCGGGATGTCAGGGACAGGGGGCAACGAGCAGTACTTC. It is translated as CATGMSGTGGNEQYF. The V gene is TRBV24-1, the J gene TRBJ2-7; 12 nucleotides agree with TRBD1. From germline, CDR1 is KGHDR and CDR2 SFDVKD. V lost 9 bases to trimming and J lost 5 bases; unmatched junction nucleotides: 10. The CDR3 has 15 amino acids.

This clonotype was seen a handful of times. The chain has TRBV5-1 and TRBJ2-2; D uncertain. The V end lost 6 bases, the J end lost 3 bases, and 9 bases lay between the germline ends. The CDR3 is 13 residues long. The germline gives CDR1 SGHRS, CDR2 YFSETQ. As DNA, the CDR3 is TGCGCCAGCATGGCAGGAGACACCGGGGAGCTGTTTTTT. Its translation: CASMAGDTGELFF.

This clonotype was seen a few times. The chain is built from TRBV4-2 and TRBJ2-7; 7 bases line up with TRBD1. Germline V gives CDR1 LGHNA, CDR2 YNFKEQ. V lost 1 base to trimming and J lost 2 bases; unmatched junction nucleotides: 2. The CDR3 is 14 amino acids. The chain's CDR3 is CASSQVGQTYEQYF. The CDR3, as DNA: TGTGCCAGCAGCCAAGTGGGACAGACCTACGAGCAGTACTTC.

A remark on this clonotype: A clone one base away is much larger, so this may be a read error. V gene TRBV7-9 combines with J gene TRBJ1-1; 9 bases fit TRBD1. The CDR3 is 14 amino acids. Germline V gene data show CDR1 as SEHNR and CDR2 as FQNEAQ (reference sequence). The CDR3 sequence: CASILGQGSGEAFF. The CDR3 bases are TGTGCCAGCATCTTAGGACAGGGGAGTGGTGAAGCTTTCTTT.

J is TRBJ2-7 and V is TRBV5-1; D is unresolved. Germline V lookup: CDR1 SGHRS, CDR2 YFSETQ. This CDR3 has 15 residues. The V end lost 0 bases, the J end lost 3 bases, and 13 bases lay between the germline ends. In nucleotides, the CDR3 is TGCGCCAGCAGCTTGGATGGGCCATCCCTCTACGAGCAGTACTTC. Amino acid sequence: CASSLDGPSLYEQYF.

The chain joins TRBV2 to TRBJ2-3, with D hard to call. Germline V CDR1 and CDR2: SNHLY, FYNNEI. V dropped 7 bases and J dropped 6 bases, with 14 bases sitting between them. There are 13 residues in the CDR3. CDR3 loop: CASTREAADTQYF. CDR3 sequence (DNA): TGTGCCAGCACGAGAGAGGCGGCCGATACGCAGTATTTT.

This clonotype turned up a few times. The V gene is TRBV7-3, the J gene TRBJ2-1, with 10 bases fitting TRBD2. Germline CDR1 SGHTA, CDR2 FQGTGA. The CDR3 contains 15 residues. The V gene end was trimmed by 4 bases and the J gene end by 9 bases; junction bases not matched to a gene: 9. The CDR3 region is CASSSVAGGSLEQFF. DNA for the CDR3: TGTGCCAGCAGCTCCGTAGCGGGAGGCAGTCTTGAGCAGTTCTTC.

V and J are TRBV3-1 and TRBJ2-1; D may match TRBD1 or TRBD2 (6 bases each). The CDR3 extends over 16 amino acids. Per germline, CDR1 LGHDT and CDR2 YNNKEL (reference sequence). The ends were cut back, 1 base at V and 7 bases at J, with 17 bases in the middle. Here the CDR3 DNA reads TGTGCCAGCAGCCAAGGTTATGGGGGGCCTATTAATGAGCAGTTCTTC. This sequence encodes CASSQGYGGPINEQFF.

This clonotype was counted a few times. The chain combines TRBV5-1 with TRBJ1-1; 10 nucleotides agree with TRBD1. This CDR3 region has 16 residues. J lost 0 bases, V lost 2 bases, and 4 bases had no gene match. Germline V gene sequence: CDR1 SGHRS, CDR2 YFSETQ. The CDR3 reads CASSFRTGGMNTEAFF. Here the CDR3 DNA reads TGCGCCAGCAGCTTCCGGACAGGGGGTATGAACACTGAAGCTTTCTTT.

This clonotype has more than one count but fewer than ten. The chain recombines TRBV12-3 or TRBV12-4 with TRBJ1-3; D is unresolved. The CDR3 extends over 15 amino acids. Trimming shortened V by 6 bases and J by 0 bases, and 12 bases separated the two germline ends. The chain's CDR3 is CASSPSHFSGNTIYF. In nucleotides, the CDR3 is TGTGCCAGCAGCCCCAGCCATTTCTCTGGAAACACCATATATTTT.

The table lists this clonotype with a count of one. The V and J genes are TRBV20-1 and TRBJ2-5; 7 bases map to TRBD2. The V and J ends lost 1 base and 4 bases, in that order; junction bases with no gene match: 6. In germline, CDR1 is DFQATT, CDR2 SNEGSKA (reference sequence). This CDR3 is built from 14 residues. CDR3 loop: CSARVSGGLETQYF. The CDR3 region has the DNA TGCAGTGCTAGAGTGTCGGGAGGTTTAGAGACCCAGTACTTC.

This rearrangement joins TRBV4-2 to TRBJ2-7; tentative D call: TRBD2 (7 bases). This CDR3 has 13 residues. V was cut by 2 bases and J by 7 bases, with 12 bases left in between. Germline CDR1 and CDR2: LGHNA and YNFKEQ. CDR3 coding DNA: TGTGCCAGCAGCCAAACTAGGGGGGGGGAGCAGTACTTC. The encoded protein is CASSQTRGGEQYF.

There are a few counts of this clonotype. V and J are TRBV5-6 and TRBJ2-2; no definite D call. Trimming took off 4 bases at V and 6 bases at J, with 10 bases between the two ends. CDR1 is SGHDT and CDR2 is YYEEEE in the germline V gene. This CDR3 has 13 amino acids. The CDR3 DNA reads TGTGCCAGCAGCCTGGCGTCCCCCGGGGAGCTGTTTTTT. Its protein is CASSLASPGELFF.

V gene TRBV4-1 combines with J gene TRBJ1-4; 9 bases match TRBD1. Germline V lookup: CDR1 MGHRA, CDR2 YSYEKL. The CDR3 spans 18 residues. Unmatched junction bases numbered 9, after V lost 2 bases and J lost 2 bases. In DNA form, the CDR3 reads TGCGCCAGCAGCCAATACCCACAGGGGGCGCCGACTAATGAAAAACTGTTTTTT. Translation gives CASSQYPQGAPTNEKLFF.

This chain connects TRBV3-1 to TRBJ2-1; D is possibly TRBD1 or TRBD2 (5 bases each). Germline assignment: CDR1 LGHDT and CDR2 YNNKEL (reference sequence). This CDR3 region has 16 residues. V was pared by 1 base and J by 0 bases, with 10 bases between. The chain's CDR3 is CASSQGRGRSYNEQFF. CDR3 sequence (DNA): TGTGCCAGCAGCCAAGGCCGGGGCCGCTCCTACAATGAGCAGTTCTTC.

A few counts support this clonotype. J is TRBJ2-3 and V is TRBV27, with 10 bases matching TRBD1. V shed 2 bases and J 8 bases; nucleotides not matched to a gene: 7. Germline CDR1 is MNHEY and CDR2 is SMNVEV (reference sequence). This CDR3 comprises 15 residues. The CDR3 here is CASSLGTGADSTQYF. The CDR3 region has the DNA TGTGCCAGCAGTTTAGGGACAGGGGCTGATAGTACGCAGTATTTT.

This clonotype was found a few times. This rearrangement joins TRBV3-1 to TRBJ2-7, with 9 positions matching TRBD2. The germline V gene has CDR1 LGHDT and CDR2 YNNKEL (reference sequence). The J segment lost 4 bases and the V segment lost 4 bases, leaving 5 bases of the junction unmatched. This CDR3 spans 14 amino acids. The CDR3 bases are TGTGCCAGCAGCCTTCAGCGGGAGGAATACGAGCAGTACTTC. Its protein is CASSLQREEYEQYF.

The rearrangement links TRBV12-3 or TRBV12-4 to TRBJ2-2; perhaps TRBD2 as D (5 bases). V lost 3 bases to trimming and J lost 7 bases, with 18 bases between them. There are 16 residues in the CDR3. CDR3 nucleotides: TGTGCCAGCAGTTTTTTTTCCGGGAAGGTCAGCGGGGAGCTGTTTTTT. Its protein product is CASSFFSGKVSGELFF.

The rearrangement uses TRBV20-1 and TRBJ2-7, with TRBD2 matching 10 bases. The CDR3 has 15 amino acids. The J segment lost 6 bases and the V segment lost 3 bases, leaving 11 bases of the junction unmatched. Germline lookup yields CDR1 DFQATT and CDR2 SNEGSKA (reference sequence). CDR3 loop: CSASALSSGSSEQYF. For the CDR3, the DNA is TGCAGTGCTAGTGCCCTATCTAGCGGGAGCTCCGAGCAGTACTTC.

The chain uses TRBV6-2 or TRBV6-3 and TRBJ2-5, with 7 bases aligning to TRBD1. CDR1 and CDR2 from the germline V gene are MNHEY and SVGEGT. V lost 7 bases, J lost 2 bases, and 10 bases stayed unmatched. The CDR3 is made up of 15 amino acids. CDR3 residues: CASTTDRVPQETQYF. CDR3 DNA: TGTGCCAGCACCACTGACAGGGTACCTCAAGAGACCCAGTACTTC.

The V call is TRBV5-1, the J call TRBJ2-7, with TRBD1 matching over 12 bases. Germline CDR1 and CDR2: SGHRS and YFSETQ. Losses at the gene ends were 5 bases for V and 13 bases for J; bases not matched to a gene: 10. The CDR3 extends over 13 amino acids. The CDR3 protein is CASSVIGTGGHYF. DNA of the CDR3: TGCGCCAGCAGTGTAATAGGGACAGGGGGCCATTACTTC. The full variable domain, rest sourced from reference TRBV5-1 and TRBJ2-7, is KAGVTQTPRYLIKTRGQQVTLSCSPISGHRSVSWYQQTPGQGLQFLFEYFSETQRNKGNFPGRFSGRQFSNSRSEMNVSTLELGDSALYLCASSVIGTGGHYFGPGTRLTVT.

The chain carries TRBV2 and TRBJ2-1; weak D call: TRBD2 (5 bases). CDR1 SNHLY and CDR2 FYNNEI come from the germline V gene. V was trimmed by 1 base and J by 3 bases, leaving 10 bases between them. The CDR3 loop spans 15 amino acids. The CDR3 sequence: CASSEDSRGYNEQFF. In nucleotides, the CDR3 is TGTGCCAGCAGTGAAGATTCCCGGGGCTACAATGAGCAGTTCTTC. Filled out from reference TRBV2 and TRBJ2-1, the complete variable domain reads EPEVTQTPSHQVTQMGQEVILRCVPISNHLYFYWYRQILGQKVEFLVSFYNNEISEKSEIFDDQFSVERPDGSNFTLKIRSTKLEDSAMYFCASSEDSRGYNEQFFGPGTRLTVL.

The rearrangement joins TRBV5-1 to TRBJ2-1; D gene ambiguous. Trimming left V 0 bases short and J 5 bases short, with 9 bases between. The CDR3 length is 14 residues. CDR1 and CDR2 from the germline V gene are SGHRS and YFSETQ. CDR3 sequence: CASSLDTNHNEQFF. CDR3 bases: TGCGCCAGCAGCTTGGATACTAATCACAATGAGCAGTTCTTC.

The gene calls are TRBV7-2 and TRBJ2-1; no firm D call. V dropped 1 base and J dropped 10 bases, with 17 bases sitting between them. This CDR3 is built from 15 residues. Germline loops: CDR1 SGHTA, CDR2 FQGNSA. Written as DNA, the CDR3 is TGTGCCAGCAGCTTAGGGGGTCCGCTCCAATCGGAGCAGTTCTTC. Amino acids: CASSLGGPLQSEQFF.

V gene TRBV19 combines with J gene TRBJ2-1, with a tentative D call TRBD1 (5 bases). Germline CDR1 LNHDA, CDR2 SQIVND (reference sequence). V lost 4 bases and J lost 0, with 10 bases in between. The CDR3 is made up of 15 amino acids. In DNA, the CDR3 is TGTGCCAGTAGTACAGGACAATACTCCTACAATGAGCAGTTCTTC. Protein sequence: CASSTGQYSYNEQFF.

This clonotype was detected a few times. The chain joins TRBV4-1 to TRBJ1-2; a possible D gene is TRBD1 (5 bases). Trimming cost V 0 bases and J 4 bases, with 12 bases left between them. Germline assignment: CDR1 MGHRA and CDR2 YSYEKL. This CDR3 has 15 amino acids. The CDR3 DNA reads as TGCGCCAGCAGCCAAGAGGGGCGGAACTCCTATGGCTACACCTTC. This sequence encodes CASSQEGRNSYGYTF.